These 4 T cell receptor beta chains originate from one sample sequenced in a study of vaccination and CD4 T cells after COVID-19. The Oncomine TCR Beta short-read assay was applied to DNA of cultured CD4+ T cells. TCRdb reprocessed the PCR reads with MiXCR, giving one entry per CDR3 protein. Seen here are some 10,000 distinct CDR3 sequences, about 50% observed once, and the top ten hold around 29%. Noted treatment: approximately 9-day PBMC culture with coronavirus spike peptide pools or control peptides (ViraFEST assay). Their antigens are not known. The specimen sequenced was CD4+ T cells from blood, cultured in vitro. All receptors derive from a human donor who had recovered from COVID-19.

In its sample, this clonotype was seen a few times. The V gene is TRBV24-1, the J gene TRBJ2-2, with TRBD1 matching over 7 bases. The CDR3 spans 14 residues. Germline CDR1 KGHDR, CDR2 SFDVKD. V lost 8 bases, J lost 0 bases, and 2 bases stayed unmatched. The chain's CDR3 is CATKGGANTGELFF. The CDR3 DNA is TGTGCCACCAAAGGGGGCGCGAACACCGGGGAGCTGTTTTTT.

The V gene is TRBV12-3 or TRBV12-4, the J gene TRBJ1-6; 9 bases match TRBD1. This CDR3 contains 15 residues. V shed 5 bases and J 5 bases; nucleotides not matched to a gene: 4. The CDR3: CASSLRTGDNSPLHF. In DNA, the CDR3 is TGTGCCAGCAGTCTCCGGACAGGGGATAATTCACCCCTCCACTTT.

The chain carries TRBV19 and TRBJ2-1; 12 nucleotides match TRBD2. CDR3 length equals 14 residues. Trimming cost V 6 bases and J 10 bases; bases outside gene matches: 7. In germline, CDR1 is LNHDA, CDR2 SQIVND (reference sequence). CDR3: CASRWTSGKGEQFF. The DNA of the CDR3 is TGTGCCAGTAGGTGGACTAGCGGGAAAGGCGAGCAGTTCTTC.

The chain carries TRBV2 and TRBJ1-1; perhaps TRBD1 as D (5 bases). Germline loops: CDR1 SNHLY, CDR2 FYNNEI. Trimming shortened V by 4 bases and J by 0 bases, and 9 bases separated the two germline ends. This CDR3 contains 14 residues. Written as DNA, the CDR3 is TGTGCCAGCAGTGTCGACAGACTGAACACTGAAGCTTTCTTT. It encodes CASSVDRLNTEAFF.